This T cell receptor beta chain was retrieved from a study of Graves' ophthalmopathy and Graves' hyperthyroidism. Amplifying from RNA transcripts, the study obtained TCR beta CDR3 regions. HTBI primers were used in a first-round RT-PCR, which preceded a second-round multiplex PCR. TCRdb re-called the multiplex PCR reads with MiXCR, one entry per CDR3 protein. The table records 740,000 or so distinct CDR3 sequences, roughly 40% of them present only once. The study, taken as a whole, reports: Separation of ophthalmopathy from stable hyperthyroidism was achieved by a 13-signature model, at about 91% sensitivity and around 81% specificity. Blood also carried most expanded thyroid clonotypes exceeding 0.001 frequency.

The V and J ends lost 11 bases and 9 bases respectively, with 23 bases between them. Germline V gene lookup returns CDR1 SGHTA and CDR2 FQGNSA. CDR3 length: 15 residues. This clonotype came up once. Its antigen is unknown. Other autoimmune diseases, uncontrolled infections, pregnancy and lactation each led to patient exclusion. The diagnostic workup employed clinical symptoms, serum thyroxine, TRAb, thyroid ultrasound and orbital computed tomography. This TCR was sampled from an adult man with Graves' ophthalmopathy. Sequenced sample: peripheral blood. V is TRBV7-2 and J is TRBJ1-6; no reliable D call. CDR3 in DNA: TGTGCCTGGAGTGTACTGGGGTTCAAGGTTTCACCCCTCCACTTT. It encodes CAWSVLGFKVSPLHF.